One TCR beta chain is described in this entry. Assay: immunoSEQ multiplex PCR; the TCRdb copy retains only in-frame clones and omits some. The sample has roughly 100,000 clones; 90% are singletons. The data belong to a study of T cell responses to AZD1222 COVID-19 vaccine. The length of the CDR3 is 14 residues. The germline V and J ends were trimmed by 1 base and 8 bases, with 14 bases remaining between them. The germline V gene encodes CDR1 SGHTA and CDR2 FQGNSA. The rearrangement joins TRBV7-2 to TRBJ1-2; the D gene is possibly TRBD1 (5 bases). Specimen: peripheral blood, collected on day 0 of AZD1222 vaccination. The clonotype originates from an adult in good health. CDR3 bases: TGTGCCAGCAGCTTAGGGTTGGGGGGAGAAGGCTACACCTTC. Its translation: CASSLGLGGEGYTF.